This T cell receptor (beta chain) stems from a study of vaccination effects on CD4 cells after COVID-19. Across the study: Each person got two doses of an mRNA SARS-CoV-2 vaccine, BNT162b2 or mRNA-1273. General study results and limits: The study enrolled few convalescent patients and sampled no early post-infection timepoints. Healthy vaccinees showed cross-reactivity with common cold coronaviruses in only 1 of 255 vaccine-induced clones.

The ViraFEST assay expanded antigen-specific CD4+ T cells with viral peptide pools before sequencing. Subsequent to less than 13 days of culture, CD4+ T cells were isolated. Assay used: immunoSEQ multiplex PCR; TCRdb lists only in-frame clones, some missing. The table lists 50,000 to 65,000 clones, 65% to 90% of them singletons. With regard to this clone: The antigen is unknown.

Here the sequenced sample was CD4+ T cells from PBMCs cultured with HCoV-229E spike peptides, taken before COVID-19 vaccination. This clonotype was obtained from a human donor who received a COVID-19 vaccine.

Here the CDR3 DNA reads TGTGCCACCAGTGATTCCACTCCCGGTGGAGATACGCAGTATTTT. This sequence encodes CATSDSTPGGDTQYF. The V gene is TRBV24-1, the J gene TRBJ2-3; D unclear. Per the germline V gene, CDR1 is KGHDR and CDR2 is SFDVKD. This CDR3 spans 15 amino acids. V was shortened by 2 bases and J by 5 bases, with 13 bases between the two germline ends.